One and the same sample provided the 3 T cell receptor beta chains below, sequenced in a study of Graves' ophthalmopathy and Graves' hyperthyroidism. From RNA, the CDR3 regions of TCR beta chains were amplified and sequenced. Amplification began with first-round RT-PCR using HTBI primers, then second-round multiplex PCR was performed. TCRdb redid the calling of the multiplex PCR reads with MiXCR, one entry per CDR3 protein. The repertoire holds over a million distinct CDR3 sequences, approximately 35% seen once, with roughly 11% in the top ten. Sequencing was performed on peripheral blood or thyroid tissue (not recorded which). All receptors derive from an adult man with Graves' hyperthyroidism.

The chain links TRBV6-6 to TRBJ2-2; 7 bases line up with TRBD2. The germline gives CDR1 MNHNY, CDR2 SVGAGI (reference sequence). Trimming cost V 6 bases and J 7 bases; bases outside gene matches: 11. The CDR3 totals 15 residues. This CDR3 is CASSIPGGGVGELFF. The CDR3 nucleotides read TGTGCCAGCAGCATTCCGGGAGGAGGGGTCGGGGAGCTGTTTTTT.

Concerning this clonotype itself: Germline and junction disagree at one end, which may indicate a read error. V and J are TRBV24-1 and TRBJ2-5, with 7 bases fitting TRBD1. Germline CDR1 is KGHDR and CDR2 is SFDVKD. This CDR3 comprises 12 residues. CDR3 sequence reads: CATQGLQETQYF. The DNA for the CDR3 is TGCGCCACACAGGGGCTACAAGAGACCCAGTACTTC.

This clonotype was counted once. This may stem from a read error, because a much larger clone lies one nucleotide away. The J gene is TRBJ2-7, the V gene TRBV14; D gene ambiguous. CDR1 and CDR2 (germline): SGHDN, FVKESK. CDR3 length equals 14 residues. The CDR3 region is CASSPGSTAYERDF. DNA for the CDR3: TGTGCCAGCAGCCCAGGATCGACGGCCTACGAGCGTGACTTC.